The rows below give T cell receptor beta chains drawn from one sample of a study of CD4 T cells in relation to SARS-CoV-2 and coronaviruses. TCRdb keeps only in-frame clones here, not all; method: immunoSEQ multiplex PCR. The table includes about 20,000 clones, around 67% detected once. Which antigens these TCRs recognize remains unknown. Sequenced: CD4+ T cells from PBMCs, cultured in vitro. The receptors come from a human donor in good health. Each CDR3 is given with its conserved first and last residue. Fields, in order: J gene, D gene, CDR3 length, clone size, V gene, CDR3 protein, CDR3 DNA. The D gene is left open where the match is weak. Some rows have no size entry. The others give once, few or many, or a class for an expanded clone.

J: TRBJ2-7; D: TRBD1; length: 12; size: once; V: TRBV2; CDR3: CASRQGTYEQYF; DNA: TGTGCCAGCCGACAGGGAACCTACGAGCAGTACTTC
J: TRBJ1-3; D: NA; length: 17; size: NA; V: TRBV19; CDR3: CASSPAARRASGNTIYF; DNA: TGTGCCAGTAGCCCCGCCGCGAGAAGGGCGTCTGGAAACACCATATATTTT
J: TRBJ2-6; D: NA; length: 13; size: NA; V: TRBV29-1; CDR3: CSVDGSGANVLTF; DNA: TGCAGCGTTGATGGCTCTGGGGCCAACGTCCTGACTTTC
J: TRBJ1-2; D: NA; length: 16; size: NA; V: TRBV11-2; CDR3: CASSPGRRGRMWGYTF; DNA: TGTGCCAGCAGTCCTGGAAGGAGGGGTAGGATGTGGGGCTACACCTTC
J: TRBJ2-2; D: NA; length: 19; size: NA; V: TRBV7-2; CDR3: CASSPQAGAPTFVGGELFF; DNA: TGTGCCAGCAGCCCCCAGGCAGGGGCACCTACTTTTGTCGGCGGGGAGCTGTTTTTT
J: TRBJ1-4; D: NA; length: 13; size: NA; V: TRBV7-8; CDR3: CASSSRTGEKLFF; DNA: TGTGCCAGCAGCAGCAGGACGGGTGAAAAACTGTTTTTT
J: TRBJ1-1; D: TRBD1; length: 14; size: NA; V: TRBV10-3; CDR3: CAISAIGQGTEAFF; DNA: TGTGCCATCAGTGCTATTGGACAGGGCACTGAAGCTTTCTTT
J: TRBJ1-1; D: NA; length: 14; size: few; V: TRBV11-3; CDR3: CASSLGRMNTEAFF; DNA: TGTGCCAGCAGCTTAGGTCGCATGAACACTGAAGCTTTCTTT
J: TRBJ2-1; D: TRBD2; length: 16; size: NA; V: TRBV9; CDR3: CASSVVGSGSGNEQFF; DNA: TGTGCCAGCAGCGTAGTAGGTAGCGGGAGTGGAAATGAGCAGTTCTTC
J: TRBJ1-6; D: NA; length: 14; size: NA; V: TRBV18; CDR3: CASSPRDSNSPLHF; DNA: TGTGCCAGCTCACCGAGGGACTCTAATTCACCCCTCCACTTT
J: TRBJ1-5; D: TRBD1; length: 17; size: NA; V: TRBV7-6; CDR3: CASSLAPSQGLYQPQHF; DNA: TGTGCCAGCAGCTTAGCCCCCTCACAGGGGTTATATCAGCCCCAGCATTTT
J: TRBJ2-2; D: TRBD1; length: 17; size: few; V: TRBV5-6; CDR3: CASSPGVGTGLTGELFF; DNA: TGTGCCAGCAGTCCGGGGGTAGGGACAGGGCTCACCGGGGAGCTGTTTTTT
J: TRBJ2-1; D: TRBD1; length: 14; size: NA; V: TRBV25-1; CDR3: CASRRQGLGNEQFF; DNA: TGTGCCAGCCGTCGACAGGGATTAGGTAATGAGCAGTTCTTC
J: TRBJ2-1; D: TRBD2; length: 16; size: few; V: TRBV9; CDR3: CASSVTSGLSYNEQFF; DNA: TGTGCCAGCAGCGTGACTAGCGGGTTGTCATACAATGAGCAGTTCTTC